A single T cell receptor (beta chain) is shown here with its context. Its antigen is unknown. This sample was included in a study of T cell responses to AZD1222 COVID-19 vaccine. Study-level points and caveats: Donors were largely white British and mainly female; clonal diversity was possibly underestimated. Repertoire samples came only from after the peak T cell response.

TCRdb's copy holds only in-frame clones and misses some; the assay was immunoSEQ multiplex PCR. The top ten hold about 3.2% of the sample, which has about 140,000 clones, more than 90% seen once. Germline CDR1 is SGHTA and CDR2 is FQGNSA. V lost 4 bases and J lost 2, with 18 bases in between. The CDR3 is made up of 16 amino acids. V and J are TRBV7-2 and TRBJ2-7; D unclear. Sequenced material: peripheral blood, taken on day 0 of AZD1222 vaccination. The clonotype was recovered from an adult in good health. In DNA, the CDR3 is TGTGCCAGCAGCTCACCGTCCTCCACGAACCCCTACGAGCAGTACTTC. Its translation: CASSSPSSTNPYEQYF.